In its sample, the clone carrying this TCR beta chain was seen once. The data originate from a study of control samples from healthy donors and cancer patients. Assay: immunoSEQ multiplex PCR; the TCRdb copy retains only in-frame clones and omits some. Found here are about 81,000 clones, over 90% of them singletons; the top ten hold about 5%. The TCR was taken from a woman younger than 35 in good health. Material: blood.

For the CDR3, the DNA is TGTGCCAGCAGTAGGACAGGGTCTAACCGGGACACCATATATTTT. It codes for CASSRTGSNRDTIYF. The rearrangement links TRBV9 to TRBJ1-3, with 8 bases lining up with TRBD1. This CDR3 is 15 amino acids long. V shed 5 bases and J 8 bases; nucleotides not matched to a gene: 12. Looked up from germline, CDR1 is SGDLS and CDR2 is YYNGEE. Supplemented by reference TRBV9 and TRBJ1-3, the full variable domain reads DSGVTQTPKHLITATGQRVTLRCSPRSGDLSVYWYQQSLDQGLQFLIQYYNGEERAKGNILERFSAQQFPDLHSELNLSSLELGDSALYFCASSRTGSNRDTIYFGEGSWLTVV.